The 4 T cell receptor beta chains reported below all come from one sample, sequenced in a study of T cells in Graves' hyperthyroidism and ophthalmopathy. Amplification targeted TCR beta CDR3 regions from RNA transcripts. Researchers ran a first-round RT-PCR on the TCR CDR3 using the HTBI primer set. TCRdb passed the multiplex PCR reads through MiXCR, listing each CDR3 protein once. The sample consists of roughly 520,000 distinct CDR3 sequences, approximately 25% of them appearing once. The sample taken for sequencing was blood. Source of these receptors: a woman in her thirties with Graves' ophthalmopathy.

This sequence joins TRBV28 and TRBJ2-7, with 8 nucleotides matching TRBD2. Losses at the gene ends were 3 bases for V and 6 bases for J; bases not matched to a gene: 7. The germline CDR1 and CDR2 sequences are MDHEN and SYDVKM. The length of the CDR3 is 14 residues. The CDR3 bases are TGTGCCAGCAGTTTGAACCCTGGGACTAGCGAGCAGTACTTC. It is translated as CASSLNPGTSEQYF.

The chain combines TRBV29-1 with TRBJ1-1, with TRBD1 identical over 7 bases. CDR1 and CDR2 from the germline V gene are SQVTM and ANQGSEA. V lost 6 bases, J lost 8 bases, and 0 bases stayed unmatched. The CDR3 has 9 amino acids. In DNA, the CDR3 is TGCAGCGTGGACAGGGAAGCTTTCTTT. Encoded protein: CSVDREAFF.

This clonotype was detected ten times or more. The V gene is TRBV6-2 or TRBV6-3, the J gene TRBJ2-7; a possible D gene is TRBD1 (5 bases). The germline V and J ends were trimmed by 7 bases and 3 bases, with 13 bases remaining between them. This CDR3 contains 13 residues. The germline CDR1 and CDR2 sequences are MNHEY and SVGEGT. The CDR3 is CASTLDSDYEQYF. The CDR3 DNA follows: TGTGCCAGCACCCTCGACAGCGACTACGAGCAGTACTTC.

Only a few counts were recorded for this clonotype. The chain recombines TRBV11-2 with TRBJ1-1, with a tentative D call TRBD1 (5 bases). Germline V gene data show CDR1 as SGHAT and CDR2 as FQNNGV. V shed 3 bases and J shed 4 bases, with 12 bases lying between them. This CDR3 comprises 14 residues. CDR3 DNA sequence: TGTGCCAGCAGCTTGCGGACCAGGGTCACTGAAGCTTTCTTT. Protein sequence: CASSLRTRVTEAFF.